A selection of T cell receptor beta chains follows, all from one sample in a study of T and B cells in COVID-19 patients. In TCRdb, the multiplex PCR reads were re-called with MiXCR into one record per CDR3 protein. Of more than 20,000 distinct CDR3 sequences in the sample, around a third were seen once. Material for sequencing was blood. The receptor set was obtained from a human donor who had recovered from COVID-19. CDR3s include the opening cysteine and the closing phenylalanine or tryptophan. D genes are given only for firm matches. Size tells how often a clone was seen (once, few, many) or the class of an expanded clone, and some rows leave it out.

v_gene	abundance	j_gene	d_gene	CDR3aa	CDR3nt
TRBV5-5	-	TRBJ2-7	-	CASSLGRAYEQYF	TGTGCCAGCAGCTTGGGCAGGGCCTACGAGCAGTACTTC
TRBV7-2	-	TRBJ1-6	TRBD1	CASSQDSGQLISSYNSPLHF	TGTGCCAGCAGCCAAGATTCGGGACAGTTAATTAGCTCCTATAATTCACCCCTCCACTTT
TRBV20-1	-	TRBJ2-2	TRBD2	CSPEGPAGGTGELFF	TGCAGCCCCGAAGGGCCAGCGGGAGGAACCGGGGAGCTGTTTTTT
TRBV10-3	-	TRBJ2-1	TRBD1	CAIRKDRGRGNEQFF	TGTGCCATCAGGAAAGACAGGGGTCGGGGCAATGAGCAGTTCTTC
TRBV13	-	TRBJ1-1	-	CASSYRTDHKEAFF	TGTGCCAGCAGCTACCGGACGGATCATAAGGAAGCTTTCTTT
TRBV5-1	once	TRBJ2-7	TRBD2	CASSPSGGSYEQYF	TGCGCCAGCAGCCCAAGCGGGGGCTCCTACGAGCAGTACTTC
TRBV7-6	-	TRBJ1-5	-	CASSLDQNQPQHF	TGTGCCAGCAGCTTGGACCAGAATCAGCCCCAGCATTTT
TRBV12-3/TRBV12-4	-	TRBJ2-1	TRBD2	CASRKERGPYNEQFF	TGTGCCAGTAGAAAAGAGCGGGGACCCTACAATGAGCAGTTCTTC
TRBV18	-	TRBJ1-2	TRBD1	CASSPQPGQVPTYGYTF	TGTGCCAGCTCACCCCAACCGGGACAGGTTCCGACCTATGGCTACACCTTC
TRBV11-1	-	TRBJ1-2	-	CASSLGFWNYGYTF	TGTGCCAGCAGCTTAGGTTTCTGGAACTATGGCTACACCTTC
TRBV27	-	TRBJ2-2	-	CASSSPGLNTGELFF	TGTGCCAGCAGTTCCCCGGGATTGAACACCGGGGAGCTGTTTTTT
TRBV29-1	-	TRBJ1-1	-	CSVEDTPSGRLNTEAFF	TGCAGCGTTGAAGATACCCCCTCGGGCAGACTGAACACTGAAGCTTTCTTT
TRBV6-2/TRBV6-3	-	TRBJ1-4	-	CASSYSRINEKLFF	TGTGCCAGCAGTTATTCACGGATTAATGAAAAACTGTTTTTT
TRBV6-5	-	TRBJ2-4	TRBD2	CASSRGLAVAKNIQYF	TGTGCCAGCAGTCGGGGACTAGCGGTAGCCAAAAACATTCAGTACTTC
TRBV19	few	TRBJ2-4	TRBD2	CASSTRGLAGLKNIQYF	TGTGCCAGTAGTACCCGGGGACTAGCGGGCCTTAAAAACATTCAGTACTTC
TRBV12-3/TRBV12-4	-	TRBJ1-1	TRBD1	CASSFGTGMNTEAFF	TGTGCCAGCAGTTTTGGGACAGGGATGAACACTGAAGCTTTCTTT
TRBV6-1	once	TRBJ1-3	-	CASSGVRESGNTIYF	TGTGCCAGCAGTGGAGTCAGGGAGTCTGGAAACACCATATATTTT
TRBV5-6	few	TRBJ1-1	TRBD1	CASSRGLTGGETEAFF	TGTGCCAGCAGCCGTGGGCTTACAGGGGGGGAGACTGAAGCTTTCTTT
TRBV27	-	TRBJ2-3	-	CASSSPRMGPWSTDTQYF	TGTGCCAGCAGTTCCCCTCGGATGGGGCCTTGGAGCACAGATACGCAGTATTTT
TRBV12-3/TRBV12-4	-	TRBJ1-5	-	CASSLLWQPQHF	TGTGCCAGCAGTTTATTGTGGCAGCCCCAGCATTTT
TRBV19	few	TRBJ1-6	-	CASSSEISPLFSPLHF	TGTGCCAGTAGCTCAGAGATCAGCCCCCTTTTTTCACCCCTCCACTTT
TRBV20-1	-	TRBJ2-3	-	CSARAGSQGDTQYF	TGCAGTGCTAGAGCAGGTTCTCAGGGGGATACGCAGTATTTT
TRBV10-3	few	TRBJ2-1	TRBD2	CAISDGGGYNEQFF	TGTGCCATCAGTGACGGGGGAGGGTACAATGAGCAGTTCTTC
TRBV15	few	TRBJ2-1	TRBD2	CATSRVSGGPKEQFF	TGTGCCACCAGCAGAGTGTCGGGAGGGCCCAAGGAGCAGTTCTTC
TRBV11-2	-	TRBJ2-5	-	CASSLAGTDFEGQYF	TGTGCCAGCAGCTTAGCCGGGACTGACTTTGAGGGCCAGTACTTC
TRBV6-2/TRBV6-3	-	TRBJ2-5	-	CASSRSFGSQYF	TGTGCCAGCAGTCGGAGTTTTGGGTCCCAGTACTTC
TRBV6-5	medium-sized	TRBJ2-5	-	CASSEQVAGETQYF	TGTGCCAGCAGTGAACAGGTTGCAGGGGAGACCCAGTACTTC
TRBV6-5	few	TRBJ1-5	TRBD1	CASRGQGASNQPQHF	TGTGCCAGCAGAGGACAGGGGGCAAGCAATCAGCCCCAGCATTTT
TRBV5-4	many	TRBJ2-6	-	CASSGTGGGANVLTF	TGTGCCAGCAGCGGAACAGGAGGTGGGGCCAACGTCCTGACTTTC
TRBV4-3	-	TRBJ2-1	-	CASSQANEQFF	TGCGCCAGCAGCCAAGCAAATGAGCAGTTCTTC
TRBV27	few	TRBJ2-7	-	CASSIRGGALDYEQYF	TGTGCCAGCAGTATAAGGGGGGGGGCCTTGGACTACGAGCAGTACTTC
TRBV4-3	-	TRBJ2-1	-	CASSQDPADSSYNEQFF	TGCGCCAGCAGCCAAGACCCCGCGGATAGCTCCTACAATGAGCAGTTCTTC
TRBV6-4	few	TRBJ2-3	TRBD2	CASSRTSVFADTQYF	TGTGCCAGCAGTCGGACTAGCGTATTCGCAGATACGCAGTATTTT
TRBV12-3/TRBV12-4	-	TRBJ2-1	TRBD2	CASSARLGLAGTEQFF	TGTGCCAGCAGCGCTCGCTTGGGACTAGCGGGAACTGAGCAGTTCTTC
TRBV6-2/TRBV6-3	few	TRBJ2-6	-	CASRGWGQATGANVLTF	TGTGCCAGCAGGGGATGGGGGCAGGCTACTGGGGCCAACGTCCTGACTTTC
TRBV6-5	few	TRBJ1-3	TRBD1	CASSFGQGPSGNTIYF	TGTGCCAGCAGTTTTGGACAGGGGCCCTCTGGAAACACCATATATTTT
TRBV5-4	-	TRBJ2-7	-	CASSRYQGSYEQYF	TGTGCCAGCAGCAGGTACCAGGGTTCCTACGAGCAGTACTTC
TRBV19	many	TRBJ1-1	TRBD1	CASVGTGAVNTEAFF	TGTGCCAGCGTAGGAACAGGGGCGGTGAACACTGAAGCTTTCTTT
TRBV6-5	few	TRBJ1-2	-	CASRNTGSSYGYTF	TGTGCCAGCAGAAATACAGGTAGCAGCTATGGCTACACCTTC
TRBV19	few	TRBJ1-4	-	CASSQIATNEKLFF	TGTGCCAGTAGTCAAATTGCAACTAATGAAAAACTGTTTTTT
TRBV28	-	TRBJ1-2	-	CASRTTSGGDGYTF	TGTGCCAGCAGGACGACCTCTGGGGGGGATGGCTACACCTTC
TRBV6-2/TRBV6-3	once	TRBJ2-7	-	CATLDRAYEQYF	TGTGCCACCTTAGACCGGGCCTACGAGCAGTACTTC
TRBV20-1	once	TRBJ2-7	-	CSAQGTEQYF	TGCAGTGCTCAAGGCACCGAGCAGTACTTC
TRBV12-3/TRBV12-4	-	TRBJ1-4	-	CASSLAPAGGDEKLFF	TGTGCCAGCAGTTTAGCCCCGGCGGGCGGGGATGAAAAACTGTTTTTT
TRBV6-2/TRBV6-3	-	TRBJ1-2	-	CASSYSAAYGYTF	TGTGCCAGCAGTTACTCGGCAGCATATGGCTACACCTTC
TRBV5-1	-	TRBJ1-1	TRBD1	CASRQGAAVTEAFF	TGCGCCAGCAGGCAGGGGGCCGCGGTTACTGAAGCTTTCTTT
TRBV5-5	-	TRBJ2-4	TRBD1	CASSPVPILTGEFAKNIQYF	TGTGCCAGCAGCCCTGTGCCCATCCTTACAGGGGAGTTCGCCAAAAACATTCAGTACTTC
TRBV18	medium-sized	TRBJ2-1	TRBD1	CASSRTGTANYNEQFF	TGTGCCAGCTCACGTACCGGGACAGCGAACTACAATGAGCAGTTCTTC
TRBV10-3	few	TRBJ2-1	TRBD2	CAISERVAGESHNEQFF	TGTGCCATCAGTGAGAGAGTAGCGGGAGAATCCCACAATGAGCAGTTCTTC
TRBV4-2	-	TRBJ2-3	TRBD2	CASSQEGSGGAADTQYF	TGTGCCAGCAGCCAAGAAGGCAGCGGGGGGGCAGCAGATACGCAGTATTTT
TRBV19	many	TRBJ1-1	-	CASSTGVGTEAFF	TGTGCCAGTAGTACGGGGGTAGGAACTGAAGCTTTCTTT
TRBV19	few	TRBJ2-7	-	CASSIPGGTYEQYF	TGTGCCAGTAGTATTCCCGGGGGAACCTACGAGCAGTACTTC